The 15 T cell receptor beta chains given below trace back to one sample, sequenced in a study of T cells in Graves' hyperthyroidism and ophthalmopathy. It was RNA transcripts that yielded the amplified TCR beta CDR3 regions. RT-PCR in the first round (using the HTBI primer set) targeted the TCR CDR3. One entry per CDR3 protein, called by TCRdb with MiXCR from the multiplex PCR reads. The repertoire holds around 250,000 distinct CDR3 sequences, with around 25% as singletons. The sample consisted of blood. Receptors originate from a woman aged 40 to 55 with Graves' ophthalmopathy.

The sample holds many counts of this clonotype. The V and J genes are TRBV4-1 and TRBJ2-7; no clear D gene. This CDR3 has 14 residues. The germline V gene has CDR1 MGHRA and CDR2 YSYEKL. Trimming took off 4 bases at V and 2 bases at J, with 12 bases between the two ends. The CDR3 spells CASSPEGDPYEQYF. The CDR3 nucleotides are TGCGCCAGCAGCCCAGAAGGAGACCCCTACGAGCAGTACTTC.

The V and J genes are TRBV28 and TRBJ2-7, with TRBD2 matching over 10 bases. Germline V gene lookup returns CDR1 MDHEN and CDR2 SYDVKM. V lost 4 bases and J lost 4; bases outside the gene matches: 7. CDR3 size: 15 residues. CDR3 DNA: TGTGCCAGCAGTTACCGGACTAGCGGAGAGTACGAGCAGTACTTC. Translated: CASSYRTSGEYEQYF.

This clonotype was picked up many times. The chain recombines TRBV30 with TRBJ2-7, with D hard to call. Germline loops: CDR1 GTSNPN, CDR2 SVGIG (reference sequence). Trimming left V 3 bases short and J 1 base short, with 22 bases between. The CDR3 is made up of 17 amino acids. The CDR3 DNA reads TGTGCCTGGAGCCCTAGGGTTAGGGCGGACCTTTCCTACGAGCAGTACTTC. It yields the protein CAWSPRVRADLSYEQYF.

This clonotype was counted at least ten times. The rearrangement joins TRBV6-1 to TRBJ1-1; no clear D gene. V was clipped by 6 bases and J by 1 base, with 15 bases between them. In germline, CDR1 is MNHNS, CDR2 SASEGT. The CDR3 spans 15 residues. The CDR3 loop is CASRTMSKGNTEAFF. CDR3 coding DNA: TGTGCCAGCAGGACGATGAGTAAGGGGAACACTGAAGCTTTCTTT.

This clonotype was seen many times. The rearrangement joins TRBV6-5 to TRBJ2-5; the D gene is possibly TRBD2 (6 bases). The germline V gene encodes CDR1 MNHEY and CDR2 SVGAGI. The V and J ends lost 8 bases and 5 bases respectively, with 21 bases between them. This CDR3 region has 15 residues. CDR3 in DNA: TGTGCCAGCGGAGGCGGCGGGGAGAGGGCGGAGACCCAGTACTTC. Translating it yields CASGGGGERAETQYF.

This clonotype was counted ten times or more. The chain has TRBV30 and TRBJ2-7, with TRBD2 matching over 7 bases. This CDR3 region has 14 residues. The germline V gene encodes CDR1 GTSNPN and CDR2 SVGIG (reference sequence). The V gene end was trimmed by 0 bases and the J gene end by 6 bases; junction bases not matched to a gene: 8. CDR3: CAWSVGLAAGEQYF. As DNA, the CDR3 is TGTGCCTGGAGTGTAGGGCTAGCGGCTGGCGAGCAGTACTTC.

This clonotype has a count of ten or more. The J gene is TRBJ2-7, the V gene TRBV15; 10 bases are a match to TRBD1. V lost 1 base and J lost 2; bases outside the gene matches: 2. The CDR3 covers 15 residues. CDR1 and CDR2 from the germline V gene are LNHNV and YYDKDF (reference sequence). The CDR3 spells CATSRGGQGAYEQYF. CDR3 sequence (DNA): TGTGCCACCAGCAGAGGCGGACAGGGGGCCTACGAGCAGTACTTC.

This clonotype was detected ten times or more. This chain connects TRBV29-1 to TRBJ2-4, with a weak D call TRBD2 (5 bases). Trimming left V 3 bases short and J 9 bases short, with 12 bases between. CDR1 and CDR2 from the germline V gene are SQVTM and ANQGSEA. The CDR3 runs to 12 residues. The CDR3 protein is CSVERETGIQYF. CDR3 in DNA: TGCAGCGTTGAGAGGGAAACGGGCATTCAGTACTTC.

This clonotype was recorded at least ten times. CDR3 DNA sequence: TGTGCCAGCAGTTCCCGCGGGCCCTACGAGCAGTACTTC. Amino acid sequence: CASSSRGPYEQYF. The chain links TRBV28 to TRBJ2-7; possibly TRBD2 for D (5 bases). Per germline, CDR1 MDHEN and CDR2 SYDVKM. V was pared by 4 bases and J by 2 bases, with 9 bases between. This CDR3 is built from 13 residues.

Only a few counts were recorded for this clonotype. The V gene is TRBV19, the J gene TRBJ1-1, with 8 nucleotides matching TRBD1. CDR1 and CDR2 from the germline V gene are LNHDA and SQIVND (reference sequence). The CDR3 is made up of 14 amino acids. Trimming cost V 6 bases and J 4 bases; bases outside gene matches: 7. The CDR3 sequence: CASRVQGAGTEAFF. The CDR3 nucleotides are TGTGCCAGTAGAGTCCAGGGGGCAGGCACTGAAGCTTTCTTT.

This clonotype was counted many times. V and J are TRBV6-5 and TRBJ1-1, with TRBD1 matching over 7 bases. The V gene's germline CDR1 is MNHEY and CDR2 SVGAGI. There are 13 residues in the CDR3. V lost 5 bases, J lost 5 bases, and 5 bases stayed unmatched. This CDR3 is CASSLRGLTEAFF. In DNA form, the CDR3 reads TGTGCCAGCAGTCTCAGGGGGTTGACTGAAGCTTTCTTT.

This clonotype has ten or more counts. This chain joins TRBV5-1 and TRBJ2-7; TRBD2 matches 11 bases. Germline lookup yields CDR1 SGHRS and CDR2 YFSETQ. The CDR3 covers 15 residues. V gave up 4 bases and J gave up 7 bases; unmatched junction bases: 10. The CDR3 coding sequence is TGCGCCAGCAGCCAGATGACTAGCGGGACGGGAGAGCAGTACTTC. Its protein product is CASSQMTSGTGEQYF.

This clonotype has a count of ten or more. The rearrangement uses TRBV5-1 and TRBJ1-6; tentative D call: TRBD1 (5 bases). Germline CDR1 SGHRS, CDR2 YFSETQ. CDR3 size: 14 residues. V was cut by 6 bases and J by 7 bases, with 14 bases left in between. The CDR3 loop reads CASNIGGWNSPLHF. DNA of the CDR3: TGCGCCAGCAACATCGGGGGGTGGAATTCACCCCTCCACTTT.

This clonotype was detected many times. The germline gene is not matched at one end of the junction; a read error may be the cause. The J gene is TRBJ2-1, the V gene TRBV12-3 or TRBV12-4, with no clear D. This CDR3 has 13 residues. The CDR3 sequence is CACSDFGYNEQFF. CDR3 DNA sequence: TGTGCCTGCAGTGACTTTGGTTACAATGAGCAGTTCTTC.

This clonotype was detected many times. The rearrangement uses TRBV5-1 and TRBJ1-6; perhaps TRBD1 as D (5 bases). The V gene lost 7 bases and the J gene lost 6 bases, with 14 bases spanning the gap. The CDR3 sequence is 14 residues long. The germline gives CDR1 SGHRS, CDR2 YFSETQ. CDR3 loop: CASCRGGGNSPLHF. The CDR3 DNA sequence: TGCGCCAGCTGTCGGGGCGGGGGTAATTCACCCCTCCACTTT.